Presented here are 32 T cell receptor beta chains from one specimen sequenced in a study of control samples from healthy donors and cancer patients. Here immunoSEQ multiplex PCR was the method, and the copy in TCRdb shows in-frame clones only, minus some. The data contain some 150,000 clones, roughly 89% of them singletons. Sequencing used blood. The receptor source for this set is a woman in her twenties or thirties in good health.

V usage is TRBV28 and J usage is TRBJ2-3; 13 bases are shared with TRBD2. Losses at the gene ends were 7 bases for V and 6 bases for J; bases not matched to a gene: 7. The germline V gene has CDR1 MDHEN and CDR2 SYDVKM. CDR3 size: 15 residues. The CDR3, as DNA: TGTGCCAGCACCCTAGGACTAGCGGGAGTCGATACGCAGTATTTT. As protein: CASTLGLAGVDTQYF. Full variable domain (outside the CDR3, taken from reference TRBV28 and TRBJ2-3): DVKVTQSSRYLVKRTGEKVFLECVQDMDHENMFWYRQDPGLGLRLIYFSYDVKMKEKGDIPEGYSVSREKKERFSLILESASTNQTSMYLCASTLGLAGVDTQYFGPGTRLTVL.

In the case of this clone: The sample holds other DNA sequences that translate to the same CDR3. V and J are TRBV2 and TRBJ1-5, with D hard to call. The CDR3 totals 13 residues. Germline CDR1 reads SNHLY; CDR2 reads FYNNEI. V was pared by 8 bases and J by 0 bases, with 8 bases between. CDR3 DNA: TGTGCCAGCTCCGGAAGTAGCAATCAGCCCCAGCATTTT. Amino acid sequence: CASSGSSNQPQHF.

CDR3 protein: CASSPARDIDYEQYF. In DNA, the CDR3 is TGTGCCAGCAGTCCAGCCCGGGACATAGACTACGAGCAGTACTTC. V is TRBV28 and J is TRBJ2-7; possibly TRBD1 for D (6 bases). This CDR3 region has 15 residues. CDR1 and CDR2 from the germline V gene are MDHEN and SYDVKM. V was shortened by 5 bases and J by 3 bases, with 17 bases between the two germline ends. Full variable domain (rest looked up from reference TRBV28 and TRBJ2-7): DVKVTQSSRYLVKRTGEKVFLECVQDMDHENMFWYRQDPGLGLRLIYFSYDVKMKEKGDIPEGYSVSREKKERFSLILESASTNQTSMYLCASSPARDIDYEQYFGPGTRLTVT.

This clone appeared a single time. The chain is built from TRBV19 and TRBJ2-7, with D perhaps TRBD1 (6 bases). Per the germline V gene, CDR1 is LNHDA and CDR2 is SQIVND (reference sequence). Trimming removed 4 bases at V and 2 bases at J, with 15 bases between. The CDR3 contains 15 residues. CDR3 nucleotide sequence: TGTGCCAGTAGTACCCCAGGGGAGAATGCCTACGAGCAGTACTTC. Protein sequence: CASSTPGENAYEQYF.

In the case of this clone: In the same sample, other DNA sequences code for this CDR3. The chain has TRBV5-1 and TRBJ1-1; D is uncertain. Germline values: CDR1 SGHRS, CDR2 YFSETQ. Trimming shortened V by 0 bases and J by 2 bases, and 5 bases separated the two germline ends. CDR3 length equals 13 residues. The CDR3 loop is CASSLADNTEAFF. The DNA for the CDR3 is TGCGCCAGCAGCTTGGCCGACAACACTGAAGCTTTCTTT.

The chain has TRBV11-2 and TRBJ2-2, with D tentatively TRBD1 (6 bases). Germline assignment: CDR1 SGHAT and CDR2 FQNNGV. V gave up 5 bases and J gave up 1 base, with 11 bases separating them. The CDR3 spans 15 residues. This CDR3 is CASSHREGNTGELFF. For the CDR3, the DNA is TGTGCCAGCAGCCACAGGGAAGGGAACACCGGGGAGCTGTTTTTT.

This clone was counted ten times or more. CDR3 sequence reads: CASSQDGFDNQPQHF. CDR3 sequence (DNA): TGTGCCAGCAGCCAAGATGGGTTTGACAATCAGCCCCAGCATTTT. J is TRBJ1-5 and V is TRBV4-2; D remains unclear. In germline, CDR1 is LGHNA, CDR2 YNFKEQ. This CDR3 has 15 residues. Trimming pared 0 bases from V and 3 bases from J, leaving 9 bases between.

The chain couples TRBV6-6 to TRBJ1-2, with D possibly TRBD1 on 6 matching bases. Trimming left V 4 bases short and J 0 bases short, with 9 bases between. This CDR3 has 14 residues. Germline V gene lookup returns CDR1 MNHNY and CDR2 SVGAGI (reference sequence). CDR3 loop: CASSSRDTNYGYTF. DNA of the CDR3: TGTGCCAGCAGTTCCCGGGACACTAACTATGGCTACACCTTC.

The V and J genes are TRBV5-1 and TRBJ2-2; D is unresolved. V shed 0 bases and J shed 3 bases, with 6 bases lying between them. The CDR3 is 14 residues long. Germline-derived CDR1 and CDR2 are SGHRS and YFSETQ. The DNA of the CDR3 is TGCGCCAGCAGCTTGGGCAGTTACACCGGGGAGCTGTTTTTT. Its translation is CASSLGSYTGELFF. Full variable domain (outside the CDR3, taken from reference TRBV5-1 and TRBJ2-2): KAGVTQTPRYLIKTRGQQVTLSCSPISGHRSVSWYQQTPGQGLQFLFEYFSETQRNKGNFPGRFSGRQFSNSRSEMNVSTLELGDSALYLCASSLGSYTGELFFGEGSRLTVL.

The CDR3 loop is CASSGPGQGAPDGYTF. CDR3 nucleotides: TGTGCCAGCAGTGGCCCGGGACAGGGGGCGCCGGATGGCTACACCTTC. V gene TRBV28 combines with J gene TRBJ1-2, with 12 positions matching TRBD1. CDR1 is MDHEN and CDR2 is SYDVKM in the germline V gene. V lost 5 bases, J lost 6 bases, and 10 bases stayed unmatched. The CDR3 loop spans 16 amino acids.

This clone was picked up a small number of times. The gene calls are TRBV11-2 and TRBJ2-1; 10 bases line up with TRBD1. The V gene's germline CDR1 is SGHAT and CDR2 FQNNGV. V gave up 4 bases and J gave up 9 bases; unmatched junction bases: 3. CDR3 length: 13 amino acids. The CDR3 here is CASSSRDRGEQFF. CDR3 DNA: TGTGCCAGCAGCTCCCGGGACAGGGGTGAGCAGTTCTTC.

This chain's CDR3 is CSVGGKYTGELFF. CDR3 bases: TGCAGCGTTGGGGGGAAGTACACCGGGGAGCTGTTTTTT. The chain employs TRBV29-1 and TRBJ2-2; perhaps D is TRBD1 or TRBD2 (5 bases each). The CDR3 totals 13 residues. V lost 4 bases and J lost 3, with 9 bases in between. The germline gives CDR1 SQVTM, CDR2 ANQGSEA.

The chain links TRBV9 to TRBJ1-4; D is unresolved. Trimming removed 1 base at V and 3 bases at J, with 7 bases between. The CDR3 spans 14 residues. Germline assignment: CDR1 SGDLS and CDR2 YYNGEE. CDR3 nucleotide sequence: TGTGCCAGCAGCGTACTGGGGTCTAATGAAAAACTGTTTTTT. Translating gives CASSVLGSNEKLFF.

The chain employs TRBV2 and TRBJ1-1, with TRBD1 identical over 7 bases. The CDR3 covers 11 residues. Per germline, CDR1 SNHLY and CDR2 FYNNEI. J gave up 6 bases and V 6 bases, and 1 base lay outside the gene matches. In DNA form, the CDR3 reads TGTGCCAGCAGCGACAGGGCTGAAGCTTTCTTT. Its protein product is CASSDRAEAFF.

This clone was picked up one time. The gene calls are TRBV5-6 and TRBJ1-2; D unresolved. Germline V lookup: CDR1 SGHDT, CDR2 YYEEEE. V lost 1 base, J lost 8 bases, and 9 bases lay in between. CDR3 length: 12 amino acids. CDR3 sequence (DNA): TGTGCCAGCAGCTTGAGGGCGGGAGGCTACACCTTC. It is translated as CASSLRAGGYTF. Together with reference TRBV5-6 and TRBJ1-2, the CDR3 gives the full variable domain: DAGVTQSPTHLIKTRGQQVTLRCSPKSGHDTVSWYQQALGQGPQFIFQYYEEEERQRGNFPDRFSGHQFPNYSSELNVNALLLGDSALYLCASSLRAGGYTFGSGTRLTVV.

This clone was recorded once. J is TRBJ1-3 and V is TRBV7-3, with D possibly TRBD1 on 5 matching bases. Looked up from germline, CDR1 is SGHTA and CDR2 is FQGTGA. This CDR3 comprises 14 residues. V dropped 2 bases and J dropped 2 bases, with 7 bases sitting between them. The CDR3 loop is CASSLPGAGNTIYF. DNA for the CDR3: TGTGCCAGCAGCTTACCGGGGGCTGGAAACACCATATATTTT.

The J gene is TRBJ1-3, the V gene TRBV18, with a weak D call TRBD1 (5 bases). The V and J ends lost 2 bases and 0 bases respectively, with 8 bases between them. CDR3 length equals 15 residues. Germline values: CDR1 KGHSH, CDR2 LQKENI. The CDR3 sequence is CASSPWGPSGNTIYF. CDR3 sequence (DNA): TGTGCCAGCTCACCATGGGGACCCTCTGGAAACACCATATATTTT.

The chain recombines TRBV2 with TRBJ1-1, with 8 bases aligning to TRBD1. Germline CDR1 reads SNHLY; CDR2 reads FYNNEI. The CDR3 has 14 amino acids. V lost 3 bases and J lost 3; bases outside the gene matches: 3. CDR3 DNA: TGTGCCAGCAGTGAGGACAGGGTGTACACTGAAGCTTTCTTT. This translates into CASSEDRVYTEAFF.

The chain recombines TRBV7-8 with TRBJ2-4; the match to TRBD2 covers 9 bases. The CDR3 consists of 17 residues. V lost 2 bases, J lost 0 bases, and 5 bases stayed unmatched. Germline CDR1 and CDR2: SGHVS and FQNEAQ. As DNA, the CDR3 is TGTGCCAGCAGCTTAAGGGGCGGGAGGGGAGCCAAAAACATTCAGTACTTC. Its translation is CASSLRGGRGAKNIQYF.

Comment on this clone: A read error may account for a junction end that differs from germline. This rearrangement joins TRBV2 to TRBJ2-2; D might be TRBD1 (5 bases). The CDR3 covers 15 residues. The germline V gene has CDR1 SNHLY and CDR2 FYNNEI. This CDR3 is CASSEGHQNTGELFF. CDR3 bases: TGTGCCAGCAGCGAAGGACACCAGAACACCGGGGAGCTGTTTTTT.

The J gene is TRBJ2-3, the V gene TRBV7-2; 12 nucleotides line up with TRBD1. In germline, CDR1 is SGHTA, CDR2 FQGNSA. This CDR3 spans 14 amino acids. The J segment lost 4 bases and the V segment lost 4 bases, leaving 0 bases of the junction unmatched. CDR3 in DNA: TGTGCCAGCAGCTGGGACAGGGGGCCAGATACGCAGTATTTT. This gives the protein CASSWDRGPDTQYF.

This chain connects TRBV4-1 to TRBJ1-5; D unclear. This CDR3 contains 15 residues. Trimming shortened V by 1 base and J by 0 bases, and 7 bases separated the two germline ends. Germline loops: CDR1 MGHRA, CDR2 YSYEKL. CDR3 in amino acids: CASSQAVYSNQPQHF. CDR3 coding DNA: TGCGCCAGCAGCCAAGCCGTTTATAGCAATCAGCCCCAGCATTTT.

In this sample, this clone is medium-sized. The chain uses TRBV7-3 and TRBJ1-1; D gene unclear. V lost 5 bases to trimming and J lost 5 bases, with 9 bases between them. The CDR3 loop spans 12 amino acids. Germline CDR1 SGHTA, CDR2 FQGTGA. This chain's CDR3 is CASSTGGTEAFF. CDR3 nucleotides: TGTGCCAGCAGCACCGGTGGAACTGAAGCTTTCTTT.

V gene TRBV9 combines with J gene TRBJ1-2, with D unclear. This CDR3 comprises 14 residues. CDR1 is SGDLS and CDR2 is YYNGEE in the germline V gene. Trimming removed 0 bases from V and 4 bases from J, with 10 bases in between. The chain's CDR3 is CASSVVEGPYGYTF. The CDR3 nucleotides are TGTGCCAGCAGCGTAGTGGAAGGGCCCTATGGCTACACCTTC.

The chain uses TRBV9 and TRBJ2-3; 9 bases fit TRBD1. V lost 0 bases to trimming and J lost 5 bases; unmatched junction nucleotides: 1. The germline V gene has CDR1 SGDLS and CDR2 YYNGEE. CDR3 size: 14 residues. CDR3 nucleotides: TGTGCCAGCAGCGTAGGGGGACAGGGAGATACGCAGTATTTT. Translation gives CASSVGGQGDTQYF.

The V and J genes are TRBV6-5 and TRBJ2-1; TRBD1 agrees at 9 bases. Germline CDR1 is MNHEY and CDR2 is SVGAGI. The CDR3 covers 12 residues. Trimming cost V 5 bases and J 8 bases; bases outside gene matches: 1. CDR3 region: CASSTGGDEQFF. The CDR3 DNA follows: TGTGCCAGCAGTACAGGGGGCGATGAGCAGTTCTTC.

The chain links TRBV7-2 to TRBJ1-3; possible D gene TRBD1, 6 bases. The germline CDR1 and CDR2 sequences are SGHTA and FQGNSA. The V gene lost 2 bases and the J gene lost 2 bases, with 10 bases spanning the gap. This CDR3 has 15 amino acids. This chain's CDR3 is CASSLPDRPGNTIYF. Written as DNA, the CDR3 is TGTGCCAGCAGCTTACCCGACAGGCCTGGAAACACCATATATTTT.

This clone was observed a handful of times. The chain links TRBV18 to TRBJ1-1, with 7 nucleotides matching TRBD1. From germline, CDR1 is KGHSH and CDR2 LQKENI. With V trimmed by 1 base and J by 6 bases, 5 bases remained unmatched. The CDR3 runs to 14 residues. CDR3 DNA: TGTGCCAGCTCACCACGACAGGGAGGGGCTGAAGCTTTCTTT. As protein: CASSPRQGGAEAFF.

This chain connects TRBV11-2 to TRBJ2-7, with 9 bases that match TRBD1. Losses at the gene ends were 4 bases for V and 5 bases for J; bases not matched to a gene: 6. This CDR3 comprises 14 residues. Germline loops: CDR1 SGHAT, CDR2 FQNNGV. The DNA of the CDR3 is TGTGCCAGCAGCTCGAACAGGGGGCTGAACGAGCAGTACTTC. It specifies CASSSNRGLNEQYF.

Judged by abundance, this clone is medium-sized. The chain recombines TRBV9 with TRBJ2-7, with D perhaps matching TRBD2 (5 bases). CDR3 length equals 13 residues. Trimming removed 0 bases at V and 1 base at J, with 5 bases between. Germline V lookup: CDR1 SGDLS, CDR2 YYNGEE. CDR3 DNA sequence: TGTGCCAGCAGCGTAGGACTATCCTACGAGCAGTACTTC. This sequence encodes CASSVGLSYEQYF.

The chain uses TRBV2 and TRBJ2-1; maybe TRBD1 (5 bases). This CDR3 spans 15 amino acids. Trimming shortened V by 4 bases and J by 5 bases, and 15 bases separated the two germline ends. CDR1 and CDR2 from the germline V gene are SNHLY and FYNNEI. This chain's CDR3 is CASSGTSLGDNEQFF. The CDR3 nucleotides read TGTGCCAGCAGTGGGACCTCCCTAGGGGACAATGAGCAGTTCTTC.

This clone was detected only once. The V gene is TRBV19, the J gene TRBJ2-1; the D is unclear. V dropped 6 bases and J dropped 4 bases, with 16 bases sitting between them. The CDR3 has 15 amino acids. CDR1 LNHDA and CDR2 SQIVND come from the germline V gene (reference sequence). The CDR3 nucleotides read TGTGCCAGTAGACCCGACCTTCTAAGATACAATGAGCAGTTCTTC. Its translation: CASRPDLLRYNEQFF.